This TCR beta chain came from a study of tissue T cells after allogeneic stem cell transplantation. General study results and limits: Blood and spleen captured only part of the tissue TCR repertoire. Anatomically similar tissues had similar TCR repertoires within each patient.

Profiling relied on immunoSEQ multiplex PCR, and the TCRdb table lists in-frame clones only, not all of them. Of under 30,000 clones listed, less than 85% are singletons. This clone appeared a few times. The antigen is undetermined. This material consisted of tissue from the ileum, taken at autopsy. The receptor comes from a female donor over 55 with lung cancer.

The CDR3 is CASSVQGTAAGNTIYF. Written as DNA, the CDR3 is TGTGCCAGCAGCGTACAGGGGACTGCCGCTGGAAACACCATATATTTT. The chain carries TRBV9 and TRBJ1-3, with D possibly being TRBD1 (6 bases). The CDR3 loop spans 16 amino acids. V lost 1 base and J 2 bases, leaving 13 bases between the germline ends. Germline V gene sequence: CDR1 SGDLS, CDR2 YYNGEE. The variable domain in full, with the rest retrieved from reference TRBV9 and TRBJ1-3, is DSGVTQTPKHLITATGQRVTLRCSPRSGDLSVYWYQQSLDQGLQFLIQYYNGEERAKGNILERFSAQQFPDLHSELNLSSLELGDSALYFCASSVQGTAAGNTIYFGEGSWLTVV.